This TCR beta chain was profiled in a study of blood T cell repertoires in COVID-19. Whole-study context: Acute and convalescent COVID-19 specimens originated in the United States, Italy and Spain.

Per the study methods: How many nucleated cells were present was estimated from reference gene primer amplification. Some clones are missing from TCRdb's copy, which holds only in-frame ones; the method was immunoSEQ multiplex PCR. D and trimming were read from the DNA, whereas the V and J calls and clone size are those reported in that table. The repertoire holds around 42,000 clones, about 80% seen once, with approximately 40% in the top ten. Germline CDR1 is MGHDK and CDR2 is SYGVNS. CDR3 length: 11 amino acids. The V gene lost 8 bases and the J gene lost 5 bases, with 6 bases spanning the gap. The TCR originated in a woman older than 75 with acute or convalescent COVID-19. The V and J genes are TRBV25-1 and TRBJ1-4; unclear D gene. What was sequenced was peripheral blood. CDR3 loop: CASCENEKLFF. In nucleotides, the CDR3 is TGTGCCAGCTGCGAAAATGAAAAACTGTTTTTT.